This T cell receptor beta chain derives from a study of Tregs in tolerant kidney transplant recipients. The study, taken as a whole, reports: The most relevant donor-specific Treg TCRbeta repertoire apparently came from expansion with activated donor B cells. Biological reproducibility was not directly addressed, but technical replication error appeared minimal.

Note on this clone: Its antigen is unknown.

Trimming cost V 6 bases and J 5 bases, with 17 bases left between them. Germline assignment: CDR1 MNHEY and CDR2 SMNVEV (reference sequence). The CDR3 totals 14 residues. Produced via immunoSEQ multiplex PCR; TCRdb's table is partial and in-frame only. This table has some 90,000 clones, around 90% appearing once. Input material: CD8+ T cells from blood. The chain recombines TRBV27 with TRBJ2-7; D unclear. The origin of this receptor is a human donor in good health. This CDR3 reads CASSRTTVGNEQYF. CDR3 DNA: TGTGCCAGCAGCCGGACCACCGTGGGGAACGAGCAGTACTTC.